The subject of this entry is one T cell receptor beta chain. As handled by the study authors: Reference gene primer amplification yielded estimated nucleated cell counts. Profiling relied on immunoSEQ multiplex PCR, and the TCRdb table lists in-frame clones only, not all of them. Clone size and the V and J calls come from that table; the DNA yielded D and trimming. Among over 70,000 clones listed, around nine tenths were seen once. The entry originates in a study of blood T cell repertoires in COVID-19. Study at large: Italy, Spain and the United States were the sources of the convalescent and acute COVID-19 samples. T cells, B-cell-depleted T cells, or PBMCs supplied cDNA or gDNA.

The TCR sequence derives from an elderly man with acute or convalescent COVID-19. The sample taken for sequencing was peripheral blood.

The CDR3 spells CASSLVPDTEAFF. The CDR3 nucleotides read TGCGCCAGCAGCTTAGTTCCGGACACTGAAGCTTTCTTT. The chain carries TRBV5-1 and TRBJ1-1, with D unclear. The V end was cut by 2 bases, the J end by 3 bases, with 8 bases between. This CDR3 has 13 residues. Looked up from germline, CDR1 is SGHRS and CDR2 is YFSETQ.